Following are 28 T cell receptor beta chains from one sample sequenced in a study of beta chain features in type 1 diabetes. Whole-study findings and limits: Moderate yet significant TCRB CDR3 shortening was seen in Type 1 diabetes patients in all four CD4+ subsets.

These receptors are not linked to any known antigen. Every bit of the isolated RNA underwent reverse transcription, so sequencing read expressed TCRB transcripts. Sequenced by immunoSEQ multiplex PCR; TCRdb stores in-frame clones only, minus some. The sample lists roughly 340,000 clones, 10% to 15% occurring once. The sequenced sample consisted of naive CD4+ T cells from blood. These receptors were taken from a woman aged 18-35 years with type 1 diabetes.

The sample holds a few counts of this clone. The chain has TRBV7-2 and TRBJ2-1; 7 bases map to TRBD1. CDR1 is SGHTA, CDR2 FQGNSA, per germline. The CDR3 has 17 residues. Trimming took 5 bases from V and 6 from J; bases not matched to a gene: 16. CDR3 region: CASSPSPTGRRGNEQFF. The CDR3 coding sequence is TGTGCCAGCAGCCCCTCTCCGACAGGGAGAAGGGGCAATGAGCAGTTCTTC.

This sequence joins TRBV14 and TRBJ2-1; D is possibly TRBD1 (6 bases). CDR1 is SGHDN, CDR2 FVKESK, per germline. This CDR3 has 15 amino acids. The V end was cut by 0 bases, the J end by 10 bases, with 16 bases between. CDR3 in DNA: TGTGCCAGCAGCCAAGATCTGATCAGGGGCCCGGAGCAGTTCTTC. Translated: CASSQDLIRGPEQFF.

This clone was counted a single time. This chain uses TRBV2 with TRBJ1-2; D might be TRBD1 (6 bases). The germline V gene encodes CDR1 SNHLY and CDR2 FYNNEI. The CDR3 is 15 amino acids. V was pared by 7 bases and J by 5 bases, with 20 bases between. CDR3 nucleotide sequence: TGTGCCAGCACCGAAGACAGACAAGGGACATATGGCTACACCTTC. Translation gives CASTEDRQGTYGYTF.

This clone was seen a few times. V usage is TRBV7-3 and J usage is TRBJ2-3; 9 bases are a match to TRBD1. The CDR3 runs to 15 residues. Germline loops: CDR1 SGHTA, CDR2 FQGTGA. The ends lost 5 bases at V and 6 bases at J; junction bases unmatched: 9. Here the CDR3 DNA reads TGTGCCAGCAGCCAGGGACAGGGAGGTTCCGATACGCAGTATTTT. It yields the protein CASSQGQGGSDTQYF.

This chain links TRBV28 with TRBJ2-7, with 9 bases aligning to TRBD1. Germline assignment: CDR1 MDHEN and CDR2 SYDVKM. Trimming took 8 bases from V and 5 from J; bases not matched to a gene: 10. This CDR3 is built from 14 residues. The CDR3 protein is CASGLGQGFNEQYF. The DNA for the CDR3 is TGTGCCAGCGGGCTGGGACAGGGTTTCAACGAGCAGTACTTC.

There are a few counts of this clone. This chain links TRBV7-9 with TRBJ2-2; D is uncertain. Between the trimmed V and J ends, which lost 11 bases and 2 bases, there was a span of 12 bases. The germline CDR1 and CDR2 sequences are SEHNR and FQNEAQ (reference sequence). The CDR3 contains 13 residues. The CDR3 is CAVEQRNTGELFF. CDR3 coding DNA: TGTGCCGTAGAGCAGCGTAACACCGGGGAGCTGTTTTTT. The whole variable domain, remainder taken from reference TRBV7-9 and TRBJ2-2, is DTGVSQNPRHKITKRGQNVTFRCDPISEHNRLYWYRQTLGQGPEFLTYFQNEAQLEKSRLLSDRFSAERPKGSFSTLEIQRTEQGDSAMYLCAVEQRNTGELFFGEGSRLTVL.

The chain has TRBV5-1 and TRBJ2-5; weak D call: TRBD1 (6 bases). CDR1 is SGHRS and CDR2 is YFSETQ in the germline V gene. With 4 bases removed from V and 5 bases from J, the gap between germline ends came to 15 bases. The CDR3 runs to 14 residues. This CDR3 is CASSQLTGSETQYF. In DNA, the CDR3 is TGCGCCAGCAGCCAACTGACAGGATCTGAGACCCAGTACTTC.

This clone was seen a few times. The rearrangement links TRBV28 to TRBJ1-5; D not certain. The CDR3 has 14 residues. V was clipped by 1 base and J by 2 bases, with 6 bases between them. CDR1 is MDHEN and CDR2 is SYDVKM in the germline V gene. CDR3 bases: TGTGCCAGCAGTTTATTCGGGGGCAATCAGCCCCAGCATTTT. This gives the protein CASSLFGGNQPQHF.

In its sample, this clone was seen a few times. The rearrangement joins TRBV6-1 to TRBJ2-1; D is unresolved. V lost 6 bases to trimming and J lost 0 bases, with 6 bases between them. From germline, CDR1 is MNHNS and CDR2 SASEGT. CDR3 length equals 13 residues. The CDR3 sequence is CASRELSYNEQFF. In DNA, the CDR3 is TGTGCCAGCAGGGAGCTCTCCTACAATGAGCAGTTCTTC.

This chain uses TRBV7-9 with TRBJ2-3; D gene unclear. The CDR3 has 15 residues. Germline CDR1 is SEHNR and CDR2 is FQNEAQ (reference sequence). Trimming left V 1 base short and J 6 bases short, with 14 bases between. This chain's CDR3 is CASSLVSNLGDTQYF. The DNA for the CDR3 is TGTGCCAGCAGCTTAGTCTCTAATCTGGGCGATACGCAGTATTTT.

The chain employs TRBV11-2 and TRBJ2-1, with D possibly being TRBD2 (5 bases). Germline CDR1 SGHAT, CDR2 FQNNGV. CDR3 length: 15 amino acids. Trimming took off 1 base at V and 6 bases at J, with 13 bases between the two ends. The CDR3: CASSLGPTRVNEQFF. Written as DNA, the CDR3 is TGTGCCAGCAGCTTAGGCCCAACTAGGGTCAATGAGCAGTTCTTC.

This rearrangement joins TRBV23-1 to TRBJ2-7; D might be TRBD1 (6 bases). TRBV23-1 is assigned to the ORF class and has an uncertain function. Trimming shortened V by 11 bases and J by 3 bases, and 17 bases separated the two germline ends. The CDR3 covers 13 residues. This chain's CDR3 is CAGRKGHIYEQYF. Here the CDR3 DNA reads TGCGCCGGACGAAAGGGACACATCTACGAGCAGTACTTC.

The V gene is TRBV11-2, the J gene TRBJ2-3; TRBD2 matches at 8 bases. CDR1 is SGHAT and CDR2 is FQNNGV in the germline V gene. The junction had 4 bases not matched to a gene; V was cut back by 1 base and J by 1 base. CDR3 length: 16 amino acids. The CDR3 here is CASSLAPGGGTDTQYF. The CDR3 nucleotides are TGTGCCAGCAGCTTAGCCCCGGGGGGGGGCACAGATACGCAGTATTTT.

The genes are TRBV18 and TRBJ2-1, with no clear D. V gave up 4 bases and J gave up 4 bases, with 5 bases separating them. This CDR3 is built from 12 residues. Germline CDR1 and CDR2: KGHSH and LQKENI. DNA for the CDR3: TGTGCCAGCTCACTCCCATACAATGAGCAGTTCTTC. It translates to CASSLPYNEQFF.

This clone has just a few counts. This CDR3 is CASSAVHMSSGANVLTF. For the CDR3, the DNA is TGTGCCAGCAGTGCGGTTCACATGAGCTCTGGGGCCAACGTCCTGACTTTC. V and J are TRBV28 and TRBJ2-6; D not certain. Trimming took 5 bases from V and 0 from J, leaving 14 bases between them. The CDR3 has 17 residues. Germline V lookup: CDR1 MDHEN, CDR2 SYDVKM.

This clone came up a few times. The chain employs TRBV7-8 and TRBJ2-7; tentative D call: TRBD2 (5 bases). Germline CDR1 SGHVS, CDR2 FQNEAQ. V gave up 1 base and J gave up 3 bases, with 13 bases separating them. The CDR3 is made up of 15 amino acids. The CDR3: CASSLERPSYYEQYF. The DNA for the CDR3 is TGTGCCAGCAGCTTAGAGCGGCCTAGCTACTACGAGCAGTACTTC.

This clone was picked up a small number of times. This sequence joins TRBV7-9 and TRBJ2-2; 9 bases align to TRBD2. This CDR3 is 14 amino acids long. Germline CDR1 reads SEHNR; CDR2 reads FQNEAQ (reference sequence). The J segment lost 6 bases and the V segment lost 8 bases, leaving 7 bases of the junction unmatched. CDR3 loop: CASWTSENPGELFF. CDR3 DNA sequence: TGTGCCAGCTGGACTAGCGAAAATCCCGGGGAGCTGTTTTTT.

This clone showed up just a few times. At one of its ends the junction is not consistent with the germline gene, which may arise from a read error. The V and J genes are TRBV11-3 and TRBJ2-5, with 13 bases identical to TRBD2. Germline lookup yields CDR1 SGHNT and CDR2 YENEEA. This CDR3 is built from 15 residues. The CDR3: CASSSAAGTSGENNF. In DNA, the CDR3 is TGTGCCAGCAGCTCCGCAGCCGGGACTAGCGGGGAGAACAACTTC.

A few counts support this clone. V and J are TRBV18 and TRBJ2-7; D perhaps matches TRBD1 (6 bases). The germline CDR1 and CDR2 sequences are KGHSH and LQKENI. V dropped 2 bases and J dropped 3 bases, with 11 bases sitting between them. The CDR3 has 14 amino acids. For the CDR3, the DNA is TGTGCCAGCTCACCAATGAGGGACAACTACGAGCAGTACTTC. Translation: CASSPMRDNYEQYF.

The V call is TRBV7-9, the J call TRBJ1-5; D unresolved. Trimming took off 0 bases at V and 9 bases at J, with 9 bases between the two ends. Germline loops: CDR1 SEHNR, CDR2 FQNEAQ (reference sequence). The CDR3 covers 13 residues. The DNA of the CDR3 is TGTGCCAGCAGCTTAGCGAACGAGCGGCCCCAGCATTTT. Its protein product is CASSLANERPQHF.

V gene TRBV2 combines with J gene TRBJ1-5, with 7 bases that match TRBD1. Per the germline V gene, CDR1 is SNHLY and CDR2 is FYNNEI. V was pared by 4 bases and J by 2 bases, with 8 bases of the junction left unmatched. This CDR3 is 16 amino acids long. The CDR3 bases are TGTGCCAGCAGTGTCCAGGGGGTATCGGGCAATCAGCCCCAGCATTTT. Protein product: CASSVQGVSGNQPQHF.

The rearrangement links TRBV5-4 to TRBJ2-2; 13 bases are shared with TRBD2. Per germline, CDR1 SGHNT and CDR2 YYREEE (reference sequence). The length of the CDR3 is 16 residues. Germline trimming cut 4 bases from V and 5 bases from J; bases unmatched to any gene: 5. As DNA, the CDR3 is TGTGCCAGCAGCCCGCCGGGACTAGCGGGAACCGGGGAGCTGTTTTTT. This encodes CASSPPGLAGTGELFF.

This clone was seen only a few times. One junction end does not reproduce the germline sequence, and a read error may be involved. The gene calls are TRBV19 and TRBJ2-4; D perhaps matches TRBD2 (5 bases). Germline V CDR1 and CDR2: LNHDA, SQIVND (reference sequence). This CDR3 is built from 13 residues. The CDR3 region has the DNA TGTGCCAGTGGCTGGCTAGCCGAAAACATTCAGTACTTC. Protein: CASGWLAENIQYF.

The rearrangement uses TRBV2 and TRBJ2-6, with 7 bases matching TRBD1. The junction had 1 base not matched to a gene; V was cut back by 5 bases and J by 0 bases. The CDR3 is made up of 15 amino acids. Germline CDR1 is SNHLY and CDR2 is FYNNEI. CDR3 residues: CASSWDSSGANVLTF. The CDR3 DNA is TGTGCCAGCAGTTGGGACAGCTCTGGGGCCAACGTCCTGACTTTC.

The V and J genes are TRBV9 and TRBJ2-3; 9 nucleotides match TRBD2. Germline CDR1 reads SGDLS; CDR2 reads YYNGEE. The length of the CDR3 is 14 residues. V shed 3 bases, J shed 6 bases, and the junction held 5 bases outside the gene matches. Here the CDR3 DNA reads TGTGCCAGCAGCGGAGGGGCGGGAGGGGATACGCAGTATTTT. Translated: CASSGGAGGDTQYF.

This clone was detected a few times. The chain joins TRBV9 to TRBJ2-1, with a tentative D call TRBD2 (5 bases). Germline CDR1 SGDLS, CDR2 YYNGEE. Deletions cut 0 bases from V and 0 bases from J, with 10 bases between. This CDR3 spans 16 amino acids. The CDR3 bases are TGTGCCAGCAGCGTAGTCGGGGAGAGCTCCTACAATGAGCAGTTCTTC. Translating it yields CASSVVGESSYNEQFF.

The chain employs TRBV11-2 and TRBJ2-1; D possibly corresponds to TRBD1 (6 bases). The CDR3 sequence is 15 residues long. Trimming shortened V by 5 bases and J by 2 bases, and 13 bases separated the two germline ends. Germline V gene data show CDR1 as SGHAT and CDR2 as FQNNGV. For the CDR3, the DNA is TGTGCCAGCAGCCAGGACAGCCCCACCTACAATGAGCAGTTCTTC. Translated, it gives CASSQDSPTYNEQFF. Looking up the rest from reference TRBV11-2 and TRBJ2-1 gives the full variable domain: EAGVAQSPRYKIIEKRQSVAFWCNPISGHATLYWYQQILGQGPKLLIQFQNNGVVDDSQLPKDRFSAERLKGVDSTLKIQPAKLEDSAVYLCASSQDSPTYNEQFFGPGTRLTVL.

The chain is built from TRBV5-4 and TRBJ2-5, with TRBD2 as a possible D gene (6 bases). V lost 7 bases, J lost 4 bases, and 23 bases lay in between. The germline V gene has CDR1 SGHNT and CDR2 YYREEE (reference sequence). This CDR3 has 16 residues. CDR3 amino acids: CASHPRTRGGLETQYF. The CDR3 DNA reads as TGTGCCAGCCATCCTAGGACAAGGGGAGGACTAGAGACCCAGTACTTC.